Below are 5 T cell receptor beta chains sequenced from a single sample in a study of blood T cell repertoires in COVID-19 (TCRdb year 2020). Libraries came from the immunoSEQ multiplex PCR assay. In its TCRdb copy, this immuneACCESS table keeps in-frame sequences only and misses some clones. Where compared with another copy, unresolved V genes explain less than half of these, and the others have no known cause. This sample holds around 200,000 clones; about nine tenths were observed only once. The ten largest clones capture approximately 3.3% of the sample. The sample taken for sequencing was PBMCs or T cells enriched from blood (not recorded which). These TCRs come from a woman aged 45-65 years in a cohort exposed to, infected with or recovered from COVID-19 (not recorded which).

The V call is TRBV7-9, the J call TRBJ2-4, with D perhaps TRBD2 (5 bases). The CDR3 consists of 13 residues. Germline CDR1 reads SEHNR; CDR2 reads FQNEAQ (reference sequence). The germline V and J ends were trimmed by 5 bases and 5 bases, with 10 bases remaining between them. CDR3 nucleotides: TGTGCCAGCAGCCGTTTCGGGGAAAACATTCAGTACTTC. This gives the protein CASSRFGENIQYF.

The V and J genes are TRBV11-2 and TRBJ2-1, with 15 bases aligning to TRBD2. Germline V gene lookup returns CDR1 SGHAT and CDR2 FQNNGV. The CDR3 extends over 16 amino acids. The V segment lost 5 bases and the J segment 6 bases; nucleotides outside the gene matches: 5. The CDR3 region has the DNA TGTGCCAGCAGCCGGACTAGCGGGGGGGCCCGCAATGAGCAGTTCTTC. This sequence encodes CASSRTSGGARNEQFF.

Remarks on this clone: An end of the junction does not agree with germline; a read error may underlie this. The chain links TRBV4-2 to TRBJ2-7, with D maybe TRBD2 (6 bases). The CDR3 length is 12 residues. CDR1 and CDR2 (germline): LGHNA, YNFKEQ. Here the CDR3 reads CASSQPGESPLF. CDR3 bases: TGTGCCAGCAGCCAGCCGGGGGAGTCTCCTCTCTTC.

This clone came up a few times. The CDR3 nucleotides are TGTGCCAGCAGCACTCACTGGACAGGGAACTACGAGCAGTACTTC. Translation gives CASSTHWTGNYEQYF. V gene TRBV11-2 combines with J gene TRBJ2-7; 8 bases match TRBD1. The CDR3 length is 15 residues. V shed 5 bases, J shed 3 bases, and the junction held 9 bases outside the gene matches. The V gene's germline CDR1 is SGHAT and CDR2 FQNNGV.

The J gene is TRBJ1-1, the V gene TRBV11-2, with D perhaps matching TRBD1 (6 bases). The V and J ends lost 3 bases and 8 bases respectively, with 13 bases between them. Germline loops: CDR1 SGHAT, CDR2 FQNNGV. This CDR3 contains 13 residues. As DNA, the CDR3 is TGTGCCAGCAGCTTCGGCTGGGGGCAGGAAGCTTTCTTT. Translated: CASSFGWGQEAFF.